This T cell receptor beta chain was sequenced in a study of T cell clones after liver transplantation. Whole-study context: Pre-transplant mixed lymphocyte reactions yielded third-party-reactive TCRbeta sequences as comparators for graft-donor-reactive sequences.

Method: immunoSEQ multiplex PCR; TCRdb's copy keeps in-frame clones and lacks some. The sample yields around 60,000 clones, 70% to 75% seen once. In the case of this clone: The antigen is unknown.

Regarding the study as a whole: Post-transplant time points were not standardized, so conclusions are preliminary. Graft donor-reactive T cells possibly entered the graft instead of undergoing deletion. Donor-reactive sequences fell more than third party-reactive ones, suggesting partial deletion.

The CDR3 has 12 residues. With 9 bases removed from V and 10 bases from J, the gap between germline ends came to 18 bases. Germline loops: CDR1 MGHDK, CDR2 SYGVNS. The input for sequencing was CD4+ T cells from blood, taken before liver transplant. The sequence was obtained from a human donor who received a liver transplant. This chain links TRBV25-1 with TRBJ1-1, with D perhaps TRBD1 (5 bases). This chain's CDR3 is CASLGDGGRAFF. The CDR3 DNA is TGTGCCAGTCTAGGGGACGGGGGGAGAGCTTTCTTT.